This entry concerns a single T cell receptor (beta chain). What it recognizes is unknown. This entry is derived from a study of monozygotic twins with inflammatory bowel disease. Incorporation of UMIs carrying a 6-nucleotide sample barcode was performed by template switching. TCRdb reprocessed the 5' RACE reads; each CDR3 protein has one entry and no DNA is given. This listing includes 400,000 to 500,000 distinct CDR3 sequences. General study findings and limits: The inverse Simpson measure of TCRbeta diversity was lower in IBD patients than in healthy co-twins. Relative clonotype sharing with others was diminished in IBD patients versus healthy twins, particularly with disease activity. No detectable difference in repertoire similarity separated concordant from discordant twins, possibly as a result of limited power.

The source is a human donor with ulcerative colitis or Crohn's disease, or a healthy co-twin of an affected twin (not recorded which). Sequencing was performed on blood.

The CDR3 region is CSAPGQIQETQYF. The V and J genes are TRBV20-1 and TRBJ2-5; TCRdb's D call, TRBD1, is unchecked because there is no DNA. The CDR3 contains 13 residues. Per the germline V gene, CDR1 is DFQATT and CDR2 is SNEGSKA (reference sequence).